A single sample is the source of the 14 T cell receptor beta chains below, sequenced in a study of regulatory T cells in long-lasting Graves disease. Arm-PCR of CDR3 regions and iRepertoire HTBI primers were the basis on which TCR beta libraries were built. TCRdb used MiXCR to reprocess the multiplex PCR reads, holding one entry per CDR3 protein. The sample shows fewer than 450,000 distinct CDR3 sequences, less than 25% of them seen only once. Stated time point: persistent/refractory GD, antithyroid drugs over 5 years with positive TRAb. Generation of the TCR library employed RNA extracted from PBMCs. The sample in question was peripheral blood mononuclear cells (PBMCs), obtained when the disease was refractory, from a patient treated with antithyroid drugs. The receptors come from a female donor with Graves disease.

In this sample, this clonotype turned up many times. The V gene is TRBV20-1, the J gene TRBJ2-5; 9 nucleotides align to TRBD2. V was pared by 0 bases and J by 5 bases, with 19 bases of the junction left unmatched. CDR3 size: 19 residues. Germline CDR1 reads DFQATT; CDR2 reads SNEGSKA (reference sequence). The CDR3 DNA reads TGCAGTGCTAGAGATTATGCGGCTAGCGGGATAGAGTCTTGGGAGACCCAGTACTTC. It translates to CSARDYAASGIESWETQYF.

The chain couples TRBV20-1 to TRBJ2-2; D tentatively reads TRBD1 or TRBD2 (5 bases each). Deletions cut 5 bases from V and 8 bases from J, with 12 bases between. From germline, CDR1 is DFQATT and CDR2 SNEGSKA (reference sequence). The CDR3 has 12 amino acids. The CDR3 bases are TGCAGTGCTCGAGGGCAGGGAGGGGAGCTGTTTTTT. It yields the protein CSARGQGGELFF.

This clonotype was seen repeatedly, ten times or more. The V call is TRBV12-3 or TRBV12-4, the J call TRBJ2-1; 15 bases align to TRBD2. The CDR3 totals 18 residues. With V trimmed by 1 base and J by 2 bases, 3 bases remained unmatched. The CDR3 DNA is TGTGCCAGCAGTTTAGGAGGACTAGCGGGAGGGCCCTACAATGAGCAGTTCTTC. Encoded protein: CASSLGGLAGGPYNEQFF.

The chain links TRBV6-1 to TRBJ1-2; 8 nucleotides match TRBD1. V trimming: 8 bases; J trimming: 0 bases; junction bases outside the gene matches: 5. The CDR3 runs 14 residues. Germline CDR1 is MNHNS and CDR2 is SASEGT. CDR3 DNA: TGTGCCAGCGGAGGGACAGGAGCTAACTATGGCTACACCTTC. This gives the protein CASGGTGANYGYTF.

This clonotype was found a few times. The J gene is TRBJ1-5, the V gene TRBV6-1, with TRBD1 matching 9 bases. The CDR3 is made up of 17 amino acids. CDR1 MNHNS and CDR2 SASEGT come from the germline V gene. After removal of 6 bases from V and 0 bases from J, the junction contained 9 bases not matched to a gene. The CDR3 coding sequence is TGTGCCAGCAGCCAGGGACAGGGAAGGGATAGCAATCAGCCCCAGCATTTT. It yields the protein CASSQGQGRDSNQPQHF.

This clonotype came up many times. CDR3 nucleotides: TGTGCCAGCAGCTCCCAGATGCCCGGGACAGCGGGACCCTACGAGCAGTACTTC. Its protein product is CASSSQMPGTAGPYEQYF. The chain joins TRBV7-2 to TRBJ2-7; the D gene could be TRBD1 or TRBD2 (7 bases each). Trimming stripped 4 bases from V and 2 bases from J, with 24 bases between. Germline CDR1 reads SGHTA; CDR2 reads FQGNSA. The CDR3 is 18 amino acids.

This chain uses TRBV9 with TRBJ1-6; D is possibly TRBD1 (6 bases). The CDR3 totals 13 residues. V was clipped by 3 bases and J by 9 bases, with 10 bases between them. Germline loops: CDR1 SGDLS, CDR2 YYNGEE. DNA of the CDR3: TGTGCCAGCAGCGGGGGGGCGCGTTCACCCCTCCACTTT. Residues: CASSGGARSPLHF.

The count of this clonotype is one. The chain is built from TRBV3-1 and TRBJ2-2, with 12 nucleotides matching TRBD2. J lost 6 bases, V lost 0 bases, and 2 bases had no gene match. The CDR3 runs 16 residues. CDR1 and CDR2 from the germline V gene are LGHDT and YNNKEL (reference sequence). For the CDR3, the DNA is TGTGCCAGCAGCCAAGAGACTAGCGGGGGAGCCGGGGAGCTGTTTTTT. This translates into CASSQETSGGAGELFF.

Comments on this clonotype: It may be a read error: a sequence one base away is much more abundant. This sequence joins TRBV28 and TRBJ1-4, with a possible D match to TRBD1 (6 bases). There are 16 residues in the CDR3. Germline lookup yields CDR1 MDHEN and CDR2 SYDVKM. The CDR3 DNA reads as TGTGCCAGCAGTTCAAATACACCGGGACACGCTGAAAAACTGGTTTTT. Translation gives CASSSNTPGHAEKLVF. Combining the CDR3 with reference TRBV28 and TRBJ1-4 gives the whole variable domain DVKVTQSSRYLVKRTGEKVFLECVQDMDHENMFWYRQDPGLGLRLIYFSYDVKMKEKGDIPEGYSVSREKKERFSLILESASTNQTSMYLCASSSNTPGHAEKLVFGSGTQLSVL.

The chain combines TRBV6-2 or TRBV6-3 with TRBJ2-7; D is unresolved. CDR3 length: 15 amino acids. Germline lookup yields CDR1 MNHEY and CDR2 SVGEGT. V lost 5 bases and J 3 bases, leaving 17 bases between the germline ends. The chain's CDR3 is CASSRPKMSFYEQYF. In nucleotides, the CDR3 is TGTGCCAGCAGTCGCCCTAAGATGTCGTTCTACGAGCAGTACTTC.

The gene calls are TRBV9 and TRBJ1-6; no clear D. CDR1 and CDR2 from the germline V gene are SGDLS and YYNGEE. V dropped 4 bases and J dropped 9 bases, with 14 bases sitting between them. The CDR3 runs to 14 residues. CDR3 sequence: CASSTQAGISPLHF. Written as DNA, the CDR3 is TGTGCCAGCAGCACTCAGGCGGGTATTTCACCCCTCCACTTT.

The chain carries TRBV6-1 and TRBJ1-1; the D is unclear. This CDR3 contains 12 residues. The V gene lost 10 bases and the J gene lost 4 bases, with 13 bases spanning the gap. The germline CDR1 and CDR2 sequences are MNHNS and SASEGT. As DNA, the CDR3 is TGTGCCACCCGGGCCACCAGCACTGAAGCTTTCTTT. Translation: CATRATSTEAFF.

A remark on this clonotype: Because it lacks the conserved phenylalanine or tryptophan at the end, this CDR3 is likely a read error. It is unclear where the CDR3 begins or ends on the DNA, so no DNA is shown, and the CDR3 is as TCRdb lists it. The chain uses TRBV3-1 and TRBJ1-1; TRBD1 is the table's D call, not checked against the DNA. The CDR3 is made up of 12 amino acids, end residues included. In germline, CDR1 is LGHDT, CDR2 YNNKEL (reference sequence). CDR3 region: CASSQGDRVHRS.

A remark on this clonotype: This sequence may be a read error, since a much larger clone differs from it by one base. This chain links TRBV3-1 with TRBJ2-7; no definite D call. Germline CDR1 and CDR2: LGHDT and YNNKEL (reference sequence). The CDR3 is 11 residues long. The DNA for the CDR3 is TGTGCCAGCAGCACTCCTGCGGAGCAGTGCTTC. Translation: CASSTPAEQCF.